The 14 T cell receptor beta chains below all came from one sample that was sequenced in a study of graft-versus-host responses after intestinal transplantation. Here immunoSEQ multiplex PCR was the method, and the copy in TCRdb shows in-frame clones only, minus some. The table includes tens of thousands of clones, roughly 92% detected once. This material consisted of bone marrow, taken approximately 740 days after intestinal transplantation. The receptors stem from a human patient who received an intestinal transplant, so some T cells may come from the graft donor.

This chain links TRBV10-3 with TRBJ2-7; D unclear. Trimming took 3 bases from V and 0 from J, leaving 6 bases between them. Germline V gene data show CDR1 as ENHRY and CDR2 as SYGVKD. This CDR3 contains 13 residues. The CDR3, as DNA: TGTGCCATCAGTGAAGGCTACTCCTACGAGCAGTACTTC. This codes for CAISEGYSYEQYF.

The genes are TRBV6-9 and TRBJ2-7; D not certain. The germline V and J ends were trimmed by 4 bases and 5 bases, with 6 bases remaining between them. Germline V lookup: CDR1 MNHGY, CDR2 SVAAGI. This CDR3 is 11 amino acids long. The CDR3 is CASSSINEQYF. DNA for the CDR3: TGTGCCAGCAGTTCAATCAACGAGCAGTACTTC.

The V gene is TRBV4-2, the J gene TRBJ2-1, with TRBD2 matching over 10 bases. This CDR3 contains 18 residues. The germline CDR1 and CDR2 sequences are LGHNA and YNFKEQ. V shed 1 base and J 4 bases; nucleotides not matched to a gene: 10. CDR3 amino acids: CASSQASPAGGRYNEQFF. CDR3 nucleotides: TGTGCCAGCAGCCAAGCTAGTCCAGCGGGGGGGAGGTACAATGAGCAGTTCTTC.

This clone was seen more than once but under ten times. The rearrangement uses TRBV6-5 and TRBJ2-1, with 12 bases aligning to TRBD2. This CDR3 contains 15 residues. CDR1 MNHEY and CDR2 SVGAGI come from the germline V gene. The junction had 0 bases not matched to a gene; V was cut back by 2 bases and J by 4 bases. The CDR3 region is CASSYTSGGYNEQFF. CDR3 DNA: TGTGCCAGCAGTTACACTAGCGGGGGGTACAATGAGCAGTTCTTC.

The J gene is TRBJ2-3, the V gene TRBV5-4; D may be TRBD1 (6 bases). This CDR3 contains 14 residues. Germline assignment: CDR1 SGHNT and CDR2 YYREEE (reference sequence). The germline V and J ends were trimmed by 4 bases and 2 bases, with 11 bases remaining between them. The CDR3 reads CASSIQGSTDTQYF. The CDR3 DNA sequence: TGTGCCAGCAGCATACAGGGCTCCACAGATACGCAGTATTTT.

This clone was recorded once. The V and J genes are TRBV5-1 and TRBJ2-3, with D maybe TRBD2 (5 bases). The germline CDR1 and CDR2 sequences are SGHRS and YFSETQ. V dropped 0 bases and J dropped 6 bases, with 11 bases sitting between them. The CDR3 totals 14 residues. The CDR3 sequence: CASSLAGVSDTQYF. Written as DNA, the CDR3 is TGCGCCAGCAGCTTGGCCGGGGTTTCCGATACGCAGTATTTT.

The rearrangement uses TRBV9 and TRBJ1-4; D possibly corresponds to TRBD1 (5 bases). Per germline, CDR1 SGDLS and CDR2 YYNGEE. The CDR3 loop spans 14 amino acids. V was trimmed by 2 bases and J by 8 bases, leaving 13 bases between them. This CDR3 reads CASSVGTPGEKLFF. The CDR3 DNA sequence: TGTGCCAGCAGCGTGGGGACGCCAGGGGAAAAACTGTTTTTT.

This rearrangement joins TRBV4-1 to TRBJ2-1; tentative D call: TRBD2 (6 bases). The CDR3 has 12 amino acids. V gave up 4 bases and J gave up 6 bases, with 7 bases separating them. From germline, CDR1 is MGHRA and CDR2 YSYEKL. The CDR3 protein is CASSPGGNEQFF. As DNA, the CDR3 is TGCGCCAGCAGCCCCGGGGGCAATGAGCAGTTCTTC.

This clone was seen only a few times. The J gene is TRBJ2-5, the V gene TRBV5-4; either TRBD1 or TRBD2 may fit D (5 bases each). The CDR3 extends over 14 amino acids. The V end was cut by 4 bases, the J end by 5 bases, with 15 bases between. The germline V gene has CDR1 SGHNT and CDR2 YYREEE (reference sequence). CDR3 DNA: TGTGCCAGCAGCCCCCCTGGGGGTAGCGAGACCCAGTACTTC. The encoded protein is CASSPPGGSETQYF. The full variable domain, its missing parts supplied by reference TRBV5-4 and TRBJ2-5, is ETGVTQSPTHLIKTRGQQVTLRCSSQSGHNTVSWYQQALGQGPQFIFQYYREEENGRGNFPPRFSGLQFPNYSSELNVNALELDDSALYLCASSPPGGSETQYFGPGTRLLVL.

The V call is TRBV4-1, the J call TRBJ2-3; TRBD2 agrees at 11 bases. The CDR3 contains 15 residues. The junction had 4 bases not matched to a gene; V was cut back by 4 bases and J by 4 bases. CDR1 and CDR2 from the germline V gene are MGHRA and YSYEKL. The CDR3 bases are TGCGCCAGCAGCCTACTAGCGGGAGCTGCAGATACGCAGTATTTT. This codes for CASSLLAGAADTQYF.

This chain connects TRBV6-6 to TRBJ2-3; D remains ambiguous. V shed 6 bases and J shed 5 bases, with 9 bases lying between them. Germline CDR1 reads MNHNY; CDR2 reads SVGAGI (reference sequence). The CDR3 covers 12 residues. The CDR3 region has the DNA TGTGCCAGCAGACCGTCTGTAGATACGCAGTATTTT. Its translation: CASRPSVDTQYF.

The J gene is TRBJ1-1, the V gene TRBV5-1; TRBD1 aligns across 12 bases. This CDR3 contains 14 residues. Unmatched junction bases numbered 5, after V lost 4 bases and J lost 7 bases. The V gene's germline CDR1 is SGHRS and CDR2 YFSETQ. The CDR3 spells CASSAGQGASEAFF. CDR3 nucleotides: TGCGCCAGCAGCGCGGGACAGGGGGCAAGTGAAGCTTTCTTT.

This sequence joins TRBV29-1 and TRBJ1-1; TRBD1 matches 8 bases. The CDR3 has 13 residues. CDR1 SQVTM and CDR2 ANQGSEA come from the germline V gene. The ends lost 5 bases at V and 7 bases at J; junction bases unmatched: 9. CDR3 protein: CSVTDRAVGEAFF. As DNA, the CDR3 is TGCAGCGTTACGGACAGGGCTGTAGGTGAAGCTTTCTTT.

The V call is TRBV14, the J call TRBJ2-7; D is undetermined. CDR1 and CDR2 from the germline V gene are SGHDN and FVKESK. Trimming removed 6 bases at V and 5 bases at J, with 14 bases between. The CDR3 contains 13 residues. The CDR3 spells CASSYNIADEQYF. The CDR3 nucleotides are TGTGCCAGCAGTTACAATATTGCGGACGAGCAGTACTTC.